The rows below give T cell receptor beta chains drawn from one sample of a study of cytomegalovirus exposure and HLA in healthy donors. TCRdb's copy holds only in-frame clones and misses some; the assay was immunoSEQ multiplex PCR. In the table there are under 100,000 clones, about three quarters of which are singletons. Material for sequencing was PBMCs. The receptors derive from a woman aged 50 to 60 in good health and CMV-seropositive. The CDR3 runs from the conserved cysteine through the conserved F or W. Each record gives: clone size, V gene, J gene, D gene, CDR3 DNA, CDR3 protein. D genes are given only for firm matches. Some rows mark clone size as missing; the rest say once, few, many or name a class of expanded clone.

once,TRBV18,TRBJ2-3,TRBD2,TGTGCCAGCTCATTAGCGGGAGGCTCAGATACGCAGTATTTT,CASSLAGGSDTQYF
-,TRBV30,TRBJ1-1,-,TGTGCCTGGAGGACGGGAAACACTGAAGCTTTCTTT,CAWRTGNTEAFF
-,TRBV28,TRBJ2-5,TRBD2,TGTGCCAGCAGTTTAAACGGACTAGCGGGGACTGGTGAGCAGTACTTC,CASSLNGLAGTGEQYF
-,TRBV28,TRBJ1-5,-,TGTGCCAGCACTGGGGGGGCCCCCCGAAATCAGCCCCAGCATTTT,CASTGGAPRNQPQHF
-,TRBV5-1,TRBJ2-3,-,TGCGCCAGCAGCTTGGACGGAGCGGAGGCAGATACGCAGTATTTT,CASSLDGAEADTQYF
-,TRBV1,TRBJ2-5,-,TGCACCAGCAGCCAACCTCACCTGGGCCGGGAGGTGCAAGAGACCCAGTACTTC,CTSSQPHLGREVQETQYF
once,TRBV4-2,TRBJ2-2,-,TGTGCCAGCAGCCAAGGTGGGGGCCCTCAGGTGGAGCTGTTTTTT,CASSQGGGPQVELFF
-,TRBV28,TRBJ2-7,-,TGTGCCAGCAGTTCCATCGCGATAGTCGGACTCGAGCAGTACTTC,CASSSIAIVGLEQYF
-,TRBV11-3,TRBJ2-1,-,TGTGCCAGCAGCGAGGGACCCCCAGGGGATGAGCAGTTCTTC,CASSEGPPGDEQFF
few,TRBV6-6,TRBJ1-2,TRBD1,TGTGCCAGCAGTTACTCTCGGGACAGGGAAGCTGGTGGCTACACCTTC,CASSYSRDREAGGYTF
-,TRBV19,TRBJ1-2,-,TGTGCCAGTATTGGGGACACCTACTATGGCTACACCTTC,CASIGDTYYGYTF
few,TRBV19,TRBJ2-2,TRBD2,TGTGCCAGTAGTCCCACTAGCGGGATTCCCGGGGAGCTGTTTTTT,CASSPTSGIPGELFF
-,TRBV10-3,TRBJ2-7,TRBD1,TGTGCCATCTCGGACAGGGGGCTCCGCTACGAGCAGTACTTC,CAISDRGLRYEQYF
-,TRBV29-1,TRBJ2-1,-,TGCAGCGTTCCCCAAAGGGGGTACAATGAGCAGTTCTTC,CSVPQRGYNEQFF
-,TRBV13,TRBJ1-2,-,TGTGTCAGCAGCGGTAGGACAGACTATGGCTACACCTTC,CVSSGRTDYGYTF
-,TRBV25-1,TRBJ1-6,-,TGTGCCAGCAGTGCCAGGGGTGTCTCACCCCTCCACTTT,CASSARGVSPLHF
-,TRBV11-2,TRBJ2-1,-,TGTGCCAGCAGCTTACAAGTTCAGGGCAGGGCCGATGAGCAGTTCTTC,CASSLQVQGRADEQFF
-,TRBV28,TRBJ2-6,-,TGTGCCAGCAGGGGATCCGGGGAGCACGGGGCCAACGTCCTGACTTTC,CASRGSGEHGANVLTF
few,TRBV19,TRBJ2-7,-,TGTGCCAGTAGTCCCAGTGGAGGTTCTCTCGCCCCCTACGAGCAGTACTTC,CASSPSGGSLAPYEQYF
-,TRBV6-4,TRBJ1-1,TRBD1,TGTGCCAGCAGTCTGACAGGGGAGGGCACTGAAGCTTTCTTT,CASSLTGEGTEAFF
-,TRBV7-9,TRBJ2-7,TRBD1,TGTTCCAGCAGCCCCGGGACAGTGGTGTTGAACGAGCAGTACTTC,CSSSPGTVVLNEQYF
few,TRBV6-6,TRBJ2-7,-,TGTGCCAGCAGTTACGGGAGCGAGCAGTACTTC,CASSYGSEQYF
-,TRBV27,TRBJ1-1,-,TGTGCCAGCCGCACCGGGAACACTGAAGCTTTCTTT,CASRTGNTEAFF
-,TRBV28,TRBJ2-1,TRBD2,TGTGCCAGCAGTTTATCCTACGGTACTAGCGGAGGATACAATGAGCAGTTCTTC,CASSLSYGTSGGYNEQFF
-,TRBV5-5,TRBJ2-1,-,TGTGCCAGCAGCCCCATCTACTCCTACAATGAGCAGTTCTTC,CASSPIYSYNEQFF
-,TRBV5-4,TRBJ2-7,-,TGTGCCAGCAGCCCTGGGCAGGGGCCCTCCTACGAGCAGTACTTC,CASSPGQGPSYEQYF
-,TRBV10-1,TRBJ2-1,TRBD2,TGCGCCAGCAGTCATATAGCGGGAGGGTCCTACAATGAGCAGTTCTTC,CASSHIAGGSYNEQFF
-,TRBV28,TRBJ1-2,-,TGTGCCAGCAGCCAGGAAGGGGTTATATATGGCTACACCTTC,CASSQEGVIYGYTF
-,TRBV7-9,TRBJ1-6,-,TGTGCCAGCAGCTTACGGGGGAGCTCCTATAATTCACCCCTCCACTTT,CASSLRGSSYNSPLHF
few,TRBV18,TRBJ1-2,-,TGTGCCAGCTCACCGGGGGGGAGCTATGGCTACACCTTC,CASSPGGSYGYTF
-,TRBV7-7,TRBJ2-3,-,TGTGCTAGCAGCTTAGGGAGCACTAGCACAGATACGCAGTATTTT,CASSLGSTSTDTQYF
-,TRBV21-1,TRBJ2-7,-,TGTGCCAGCAGCCGATTCACCTTTAGCGGGGGGACCTCCTACGAGCAGTACTTC,CASSRFTFSGGTSYEQYF
-,TRBV5-1,TRBJ2-1,TRBD2,TGCGCCAGCAGCTTATCGGCGGGAGTGGGCTACAATGAGCAGTTCTTC,CASSLSAGVGYNEQFF
-,TRBV7-2,TRBJ2-7,-,TGTGCCAGCAGCTTAGGCCCGGTCGGGTACGAGCAGTACTTC,CASSLGPVGYEQYF
-,TRBV7-9,TRBJ2-1,-,TGTGCCAGCAGCTTAGGCGGTATCTACAATGAGCAGTTCTTC,CASSLGGIYNEQFF
-,TRBV10-3,TRBJ1-5,TRBD1,TGTGCCATCAGTGATAAACCCGGGACAGCTAACAATCAGCCCCAGCATTTT,CAISDKPGTANNQPQHF
-,TRBV7-6,TRBJ1-3,-,TGTGCCAGCAGCTTAGTCCCCGGTTCTGGAAACACCATATATTTT,CASSLVPGSGNTIYF
-,TRBV7-3,TRBJ2-2,TRBD1,TGTGCCAGCAGCTTAAATCGGGACAGGGTCGATTGGACGAACACCGGGGAGCTGTTTTTT,CASSLNRDRVDWTNTGELFF
-,TRBV5-1,TRBJ2-5,-,TGCGCCAGCAGCTTGGGTGTTCGGGTGGAGACCCAGTACTTC,CASSLGVRVETQYF
few,TRBV18,TRBJ2-1,TRBD2,TGTGCCAGCTCACCACTTCGGACTAGCGGATACAATGAGCAGTTCTTC,CASSPLRTSGYNEQFF
-,TRBV11-2,TRBJ2-7,TRBD2,TGTGCCAGCAGCTTAGGGCCCCGACTAGCGGGAGCCGAGCAGTACTTC,CASSLGPRLAGAEQYF
-,TRBV28,TRBJ2-6,TRBD1,TGTGCCAGCAGCCAAACGACAGGGGGACCCTCTGGGGCCAACGTCCTGACTTTC,CASSQTTGGPSGANVLTF
-,TRBV27,TRBJ2-3,TRBD2,TGTGCCAGCACCAGAAGCGGGACGTTCACAGATACGCAGTATTTT,CASTRSGTFTDTQYF
-,TRBV28,TRBJ1-1,-,TGTGCCAGCAGTGGAGTCACCGGAGCTTTCTTT,CASSGVTGAFF
-,TRBV5-6,TRBJ2-1,TRBD2,TGTGCCAGCAGCATCATGACTAGCGGGATTGATGAGCAGTTCTTC,CASSIMTSGIDEQFF
-,TRBV9,TRBJ2-1,TRBD2,TGTGCCAGCAGCGTACAGGGACTAGCGGACAATGAGCAGTTCTTC,CASSVQGLADNEQFF
-,TRBV18,TRBJ2-7,TRBD1,TGTGCCAGCTCACTACGGACAGGGAGCTCCTACGAGCAGTACTTC,CASSLRTGSSYEQYF
-,TRBV5-6,TRBJ2-1,TRBD2,TGTGCCAGCAGCTCAGCGGGAGGGCCTTACAATGAGCAGTTCTTC,CASSSAGGPYNEQFF
-,TRBV18,TRBJ2-3,-,TGTGCCAGCTCACCACTTTGGGGAGGCACAGATACGCAGTATTTT,CASSPLWGGTDTQYF
few,TRBV25-1,TRBJ1-6,TRBD1,TGTGCCAGCACGGCAGGGGGCTTTTCACCCCTCCACTTT,CASTAGGFSPLHF
-,TRBV14,TRBJ2-3,-,TGTGCCAGCAGCCAAGAGTCCGGGGGTTACACAGATACGCAGTATTTT,CASSQESGGYTDTQYF
few,TRBV6-5,TRBJ1-2,TRBD1,TGTGCCAGCATGGGGGCGACAGGGGACTATGGCTACACCTTC,CASMGATGDYGYTF